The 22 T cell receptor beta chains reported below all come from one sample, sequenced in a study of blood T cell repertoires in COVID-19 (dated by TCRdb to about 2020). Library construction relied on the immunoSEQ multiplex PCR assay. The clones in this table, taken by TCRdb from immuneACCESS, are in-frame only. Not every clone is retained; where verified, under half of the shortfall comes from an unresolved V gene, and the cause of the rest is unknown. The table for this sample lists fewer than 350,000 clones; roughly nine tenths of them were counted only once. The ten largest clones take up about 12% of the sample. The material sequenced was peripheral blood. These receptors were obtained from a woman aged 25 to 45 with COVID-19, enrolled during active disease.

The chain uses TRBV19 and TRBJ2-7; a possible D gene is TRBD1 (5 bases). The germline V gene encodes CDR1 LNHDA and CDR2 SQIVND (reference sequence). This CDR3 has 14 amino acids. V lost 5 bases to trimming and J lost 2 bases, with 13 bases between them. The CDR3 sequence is CASSQGSSAYEQYF. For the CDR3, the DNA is TGTGCCAGTAGTCAGGGTAGCTCGGCCTACGAGCAGTACTTC.

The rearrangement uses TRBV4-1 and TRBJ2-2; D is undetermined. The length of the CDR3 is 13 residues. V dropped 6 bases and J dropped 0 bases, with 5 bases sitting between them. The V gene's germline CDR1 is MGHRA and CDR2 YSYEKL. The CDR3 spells CASSPTNTGELFF. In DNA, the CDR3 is TGCGCCAGCAGTCCAACGAACACCGGGGAGCTGTTTTTT.

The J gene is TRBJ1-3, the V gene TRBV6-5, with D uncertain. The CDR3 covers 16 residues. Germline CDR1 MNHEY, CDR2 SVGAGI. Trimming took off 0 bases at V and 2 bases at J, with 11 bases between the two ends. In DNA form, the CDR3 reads TGTGCCAGCAGTTACTCGTTACGAGTAACTGGAAACACCATATATTTT. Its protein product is CASSYSLRVTGNTIYF.

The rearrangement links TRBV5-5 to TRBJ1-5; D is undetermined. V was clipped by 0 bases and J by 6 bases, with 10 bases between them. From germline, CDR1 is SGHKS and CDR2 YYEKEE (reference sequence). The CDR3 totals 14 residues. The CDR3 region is CASSLGGKVQPQHF. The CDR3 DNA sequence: TGTGCCAGCAGCTTGGGCGGGAAGGTTCAGCCCCAGCATTTT.

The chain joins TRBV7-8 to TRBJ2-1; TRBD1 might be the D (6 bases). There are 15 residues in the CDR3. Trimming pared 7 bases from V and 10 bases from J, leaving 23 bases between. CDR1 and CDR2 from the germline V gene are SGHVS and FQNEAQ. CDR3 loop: CASTQGPNRAGEQFF. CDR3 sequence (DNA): TGTGCCAGCACCCAAGGGCCAAACAGGGCCGGGGAGCAGTTCTTC.

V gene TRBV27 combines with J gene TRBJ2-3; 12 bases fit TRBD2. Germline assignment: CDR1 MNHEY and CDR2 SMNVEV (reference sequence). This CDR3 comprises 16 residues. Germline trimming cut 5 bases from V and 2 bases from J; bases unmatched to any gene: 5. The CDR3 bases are TGTGCCAGCAGTCCGCTAGCGGGGGGGCCCACAGATACGCAGTATTTT. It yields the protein CASSPLAGGPTDTQYF.

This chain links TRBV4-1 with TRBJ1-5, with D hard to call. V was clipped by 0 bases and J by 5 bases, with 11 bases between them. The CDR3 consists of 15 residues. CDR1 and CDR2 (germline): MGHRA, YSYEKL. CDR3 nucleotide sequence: TGCGCCAGCAGCCAAGATCGAACAATGGATCAGCCCCAGCATTTT. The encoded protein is CASSQDRTMDQPQHF.

Here the CDR3 reads CSVPSGADNEQFF. The CDR3 DNA reads TGCAGCGTCCCTAGCGGGGCCGACAATGAGCAGTTCTTC. This chain joins TRBV29-1 and TRBJ2-1; 9 bases agree with TRBD2. V shed 6 bases and J 5 bases; nucleotides not matched to a gene: 5. The CDR3 is made up of 13 amino acids. The V gene's germline CDR1 is SQVTM and CDR2 ANQGSEA.

The CDR3 DNA reads as TGCGCCAGCAGCGAAACCCCGGGGGGAAACACCGGGGAGCTGTTTTTT. Encoded protein: CASSETPGGNTGELFF. The J gene is TRBJ2-2, the V gene TRBV5-1; 7 positions agree with TRBD2. Germline V gene sequence: CDR1 SGHRS, CDR2 YFSETQ. The CDR3 loop spans 16 amino acids. J gave up 2 bases and V 4 bases, and 8 bases lay outside the gene matches.

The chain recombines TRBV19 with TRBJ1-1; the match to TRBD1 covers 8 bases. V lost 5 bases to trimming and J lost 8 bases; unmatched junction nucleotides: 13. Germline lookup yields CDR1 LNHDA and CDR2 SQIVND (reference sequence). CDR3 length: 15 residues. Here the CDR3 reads CASSPPGQAWVEAFF. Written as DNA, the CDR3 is TGTGCCAGTAGTCCCCCGGGACAGGCTTGGGTCGAAGCTTTCTTT. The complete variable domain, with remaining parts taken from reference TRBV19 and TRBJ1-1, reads DGGITQSPKYLFRKEGQNVTLSCEQNLNHDAMYWYRQDPGQGLRLIYYSQIVNDFQKGDIAEGYSVSREKKESFPLTVTSAQKNPTAFYLCASSPPGQAWVEAFFGQGTRLTVV.

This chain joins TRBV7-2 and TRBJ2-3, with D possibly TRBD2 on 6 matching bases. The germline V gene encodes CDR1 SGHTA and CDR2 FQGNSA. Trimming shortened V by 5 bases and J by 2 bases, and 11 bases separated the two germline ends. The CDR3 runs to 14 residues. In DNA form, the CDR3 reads TGTGCCAGCAGCCCGGGACTTACCACAGATACGCAGTATTTT. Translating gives CASSPGLTTDTQYF.

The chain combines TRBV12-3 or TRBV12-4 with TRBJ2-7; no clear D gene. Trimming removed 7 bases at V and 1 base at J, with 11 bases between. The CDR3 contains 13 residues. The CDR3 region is CASNPDTSYEQYF. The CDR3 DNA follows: TGTGCCAGCAACCCTGACACTTCCTACGAGCAGTACTTC.

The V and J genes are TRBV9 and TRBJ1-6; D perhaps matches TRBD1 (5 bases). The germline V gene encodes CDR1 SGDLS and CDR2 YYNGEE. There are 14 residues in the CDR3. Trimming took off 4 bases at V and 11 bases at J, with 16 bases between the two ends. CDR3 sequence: CASSPLMGGAPLHF. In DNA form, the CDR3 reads TGTGCCAGCAGCCCGCTAATGGGGGGAGCACCCCTCCACTTT.

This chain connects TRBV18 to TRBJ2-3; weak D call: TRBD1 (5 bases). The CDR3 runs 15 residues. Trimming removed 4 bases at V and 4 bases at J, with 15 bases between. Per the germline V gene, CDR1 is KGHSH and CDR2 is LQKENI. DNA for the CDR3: TGTGCCAGCTCACAACAAGGGGATGGGCCAGATACGCAGTATTTT. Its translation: CASSQQGDGPDTQYF.

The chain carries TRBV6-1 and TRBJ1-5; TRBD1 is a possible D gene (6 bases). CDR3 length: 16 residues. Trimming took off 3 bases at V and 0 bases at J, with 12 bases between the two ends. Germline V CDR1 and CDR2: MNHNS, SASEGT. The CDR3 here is CASSDRDKLSNQPQHF. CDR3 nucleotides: TGTGCCAGCAGTGACCGGGACAAACTTAGCAATCAGCCCCAGCATTTT.

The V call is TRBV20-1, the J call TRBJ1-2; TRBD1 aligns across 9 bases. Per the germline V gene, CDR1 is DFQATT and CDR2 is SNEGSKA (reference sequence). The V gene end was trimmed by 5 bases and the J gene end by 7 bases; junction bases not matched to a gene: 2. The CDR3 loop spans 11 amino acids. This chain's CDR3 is CSAVTGGGYTF. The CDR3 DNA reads TGCAGTGCTGTGACAGGGGGTGGCTACACCTTC.

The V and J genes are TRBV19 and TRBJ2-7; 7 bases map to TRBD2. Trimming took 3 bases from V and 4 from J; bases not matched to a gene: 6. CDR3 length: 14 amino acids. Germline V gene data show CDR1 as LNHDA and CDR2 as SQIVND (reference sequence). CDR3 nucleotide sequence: TGTGCCAGTAGTATCGCGGGGGTAGGATACGAGCAGTACTTC. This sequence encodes CASSIAGVGYEQYF.

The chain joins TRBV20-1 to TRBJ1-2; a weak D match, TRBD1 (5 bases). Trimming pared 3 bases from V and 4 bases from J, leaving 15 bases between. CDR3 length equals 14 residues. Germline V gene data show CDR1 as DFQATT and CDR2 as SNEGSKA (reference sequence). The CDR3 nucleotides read TGCAGTGCTAGTAGTAGTCCAGGGTCCTATGGCTACACCTTC. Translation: CSASSSPGSYGYTF.

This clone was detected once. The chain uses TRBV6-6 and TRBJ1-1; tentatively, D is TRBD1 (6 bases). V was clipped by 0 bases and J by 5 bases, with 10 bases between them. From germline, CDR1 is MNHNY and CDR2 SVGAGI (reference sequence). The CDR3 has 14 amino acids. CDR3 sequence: CASSYSEQGTEAFF. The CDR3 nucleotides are TGTGCCAGCAGTTACTCTGAACAGGGTACTGAAGCTTTCTTT.

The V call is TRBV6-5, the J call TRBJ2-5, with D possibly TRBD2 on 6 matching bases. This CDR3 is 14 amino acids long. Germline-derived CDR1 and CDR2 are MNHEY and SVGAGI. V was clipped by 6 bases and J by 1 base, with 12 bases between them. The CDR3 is CASRSTSTQETQYF. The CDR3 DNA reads TGTGCCAGCAGAAGCACTAGCACCCAAGAGACCCAGTACTTC.

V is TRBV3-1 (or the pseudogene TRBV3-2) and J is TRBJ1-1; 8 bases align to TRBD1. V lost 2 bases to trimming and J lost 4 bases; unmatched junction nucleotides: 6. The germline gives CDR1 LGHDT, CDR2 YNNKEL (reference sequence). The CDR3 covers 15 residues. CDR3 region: CASSQRDRGGTEAFF. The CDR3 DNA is TGTGCCAGCAGCCAAAGAGACAGGGGAGGCACTGAAGCTTTCTTT.

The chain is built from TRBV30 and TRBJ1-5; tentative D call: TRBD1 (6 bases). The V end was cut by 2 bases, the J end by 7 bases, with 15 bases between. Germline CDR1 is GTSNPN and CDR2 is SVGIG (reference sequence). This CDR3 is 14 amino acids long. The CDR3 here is CAWSTGIVNQPQHF. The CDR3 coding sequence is TGTGCCTGGAGTACAGGGATAGTCAACCAGCCCCAGCATTTT.